This TCR beta chain was identified during a study of cytomegalovirus exposure and HLA in healthy donors. With 60 Vbeta and 13 Jbeta primers, the PCR was carried out. Sequenced by immunoSEQ multiplex PCR; TCRdb stores in-frame clones only, minus some. The sample carries some 80,000 clones, about a tenth recorded once. CDR3 length equals 14 residues. V lost 1 base and J lost 5, with 11 bases in between. Germline V gives CDR1 SEHNR, CDR2 FQNEAQ (reference sequence). The TCR sequence derives from a man in his 60s in good health and CMV-seropositive. The chain is built from TRBV7-9 and TRBJ2-5, with D perhaps matching TRBD2 (5 bases). Source material: PBMCs. The CDR3 reads CASSLELASETQYF. The DNA of the CDR3 is TGTGCCAGCAGCTTAGAGTTAGCGTCGGAGACCCAGTACTTC. Based on the CDR3 plus reference TRBV7-9 and TRBJ2-5, the full variable domain is DTGVSQNPRHKITKRGQNVTFRCDPISEHNRLYWYRQTLGQGPEFLTYFQNEAQLEKSRLLSDRFSAERPKGSFSTLEIQRTEQGDSAMYLCASSLELASETQYFGPGTRLLVL.